This T cell receptor beta chain was identified during a study of OX40 agonist ivuxolimab in advanced cancers. Study results and limitations: Clonal expansion in partial responders at 0.1-3.0 mg/kg ranked among the lowest.

Trimming shortened V by 5 bases and J by 7 bases, and 11 bases separated the two germline ends. The germline CDR1 and CDR2 sequences are LNHDA and SQIVND (reference sequence). The length of the CDR3 is 12 residues. A word on this clone: The antigen remains unidentified.

Measured with immunoSEQ multiplex PCR; TCRdb has only the in-frame clones, and not every one. The sample lists approximately 68,000 clones, about 90% occurring once. The clonotype originates from an adult with an advanced solid tumor such as melanoma, head and neck, liver or kidney cancer. J is TRBJ1-2 and V is TRBV19; D might be TRBD1 (5 bases). The sample was CD4+ or CD8+ T cells sorted from blood, taken in a trial of the OX40 agonist ivuxolimab. DNA for the CDR3: TGTGCCAGTAGTCCCGGACACTCTGGCTACACCTTC. Translating gives CASSPGHSGYTF.